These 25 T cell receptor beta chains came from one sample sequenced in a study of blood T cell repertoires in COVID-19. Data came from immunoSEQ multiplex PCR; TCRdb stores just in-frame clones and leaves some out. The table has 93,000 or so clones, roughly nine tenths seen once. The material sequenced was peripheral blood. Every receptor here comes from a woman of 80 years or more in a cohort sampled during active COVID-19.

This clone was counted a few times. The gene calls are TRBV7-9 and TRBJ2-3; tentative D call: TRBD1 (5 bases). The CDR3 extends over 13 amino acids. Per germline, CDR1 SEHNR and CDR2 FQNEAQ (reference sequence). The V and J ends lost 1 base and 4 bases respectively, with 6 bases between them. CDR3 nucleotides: TGTGCCAGCAGCTTAGTAGGGGCAGATACGCAGTATTTT. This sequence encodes CASSLVGADTQYF.

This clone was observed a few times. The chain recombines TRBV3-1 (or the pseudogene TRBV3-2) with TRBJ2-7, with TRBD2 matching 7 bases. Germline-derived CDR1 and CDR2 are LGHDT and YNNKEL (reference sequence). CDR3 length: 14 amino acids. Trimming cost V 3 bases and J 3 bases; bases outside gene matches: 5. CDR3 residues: CASSQGGRDYEQYF. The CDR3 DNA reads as TGTGCCAGCAGCCAGGGCGGGAGAGACTACGAGCAGTACTTC.

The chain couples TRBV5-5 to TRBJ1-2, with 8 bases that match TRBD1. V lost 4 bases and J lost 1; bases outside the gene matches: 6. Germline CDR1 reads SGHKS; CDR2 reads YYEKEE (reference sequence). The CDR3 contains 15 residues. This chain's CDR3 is CASSVGQVINYGYTF. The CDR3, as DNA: TGTGCCAGCAGCGTGGGACAGGTCATTAACTATGGCTACACCTTC.

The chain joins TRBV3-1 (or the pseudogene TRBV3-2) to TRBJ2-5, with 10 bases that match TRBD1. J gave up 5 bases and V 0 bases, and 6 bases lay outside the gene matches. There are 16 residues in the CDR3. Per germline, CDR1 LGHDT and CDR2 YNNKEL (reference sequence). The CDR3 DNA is TGTGCCAGCAGCCAAGAGATGACAGGGGGCGGGGAGACCCAGTACTTC. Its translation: CASSQEMTGGGETQYF.

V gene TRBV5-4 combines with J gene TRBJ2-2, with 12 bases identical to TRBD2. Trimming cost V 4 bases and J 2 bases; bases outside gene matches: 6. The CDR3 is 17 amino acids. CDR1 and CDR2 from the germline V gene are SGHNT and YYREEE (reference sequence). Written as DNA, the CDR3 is TGTGCCAGCAGCCAACCTAGCGGGGGGGCTAACACCGGGGAGCTGTTTTTT. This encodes CASSQPSGGANTGELFF.

This chain's CDR3 is CASSQEGLAGDNEQFF. CDR3 bases: TGTGCCAGCAGCCAAGAAGGGCTAGCGGGAGACAATGAGCAGTTCTTC. This chain links TRBV3-1 (or the pseudogene TRBV3-2) with TRBJ2-1; 10 bases line up with TRBD2. Germline CDR1 is LGHDT and CDR2 is YNNKEL (reference sequence). With V trimmed by 0 bases and J by 5 bases, 4 bases remained unmatched. The length of the CDR3 is 16 residues.

The CDR3 sequence: CASRFRDRGHYGYTF. CDR3 DNA: TGTGCCAGCAGGTTCCGGGACAGGGGACACTATGGCTACACCTTC. V gene TRBV27 combines with J gene TRBJ1-2, with 10 positions matching TRBD1. The CDR3 is 15 residues long. The germline gives CDR1 MNHEY, CDR2 SMNVEV (reference sequence). Losses at the gene ends were 6 bases for V and 3 bases for J; bases not matched to a gene: 7.

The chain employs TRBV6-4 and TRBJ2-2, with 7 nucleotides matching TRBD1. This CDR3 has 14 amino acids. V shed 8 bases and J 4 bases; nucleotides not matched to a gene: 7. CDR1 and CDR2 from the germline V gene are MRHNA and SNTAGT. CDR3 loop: CASGPGQLTGELFF. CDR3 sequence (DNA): TGTGCCAGCGGCCCGGGACAGCTCACCGGGGAGCTGTTTTTT.

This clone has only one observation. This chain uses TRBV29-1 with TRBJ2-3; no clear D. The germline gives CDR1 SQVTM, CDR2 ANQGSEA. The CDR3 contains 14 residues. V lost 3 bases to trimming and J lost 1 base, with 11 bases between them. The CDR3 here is CSVDSEYRTDTQYF. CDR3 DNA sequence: TGCAGCGTTGACAGCGAGTACCGCACAGATACGCAGTATTTT.

CDR3 in DNA: TGCGCCAGCAGCTGGGGGACAGGGTCCTACGAGCAGTACTTC. Encoded protein: CASSWGTGSYEQYF. The V gene is TRBV5-1, the J gene TRBJ2-7; 9 nucleotides line up with TRBD1. Trimming took 3 bases from V and 1 from J; bases not matched to a gene: 2. The CDR3 covers 14 residues. Per the germline V gene, CDR1 is SGHRS and CDR2 is YFSETQ.

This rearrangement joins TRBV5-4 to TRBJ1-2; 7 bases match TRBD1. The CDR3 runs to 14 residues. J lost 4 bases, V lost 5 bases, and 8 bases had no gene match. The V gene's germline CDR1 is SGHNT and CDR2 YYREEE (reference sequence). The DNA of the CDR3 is TGTGCCAGCAGTGTGAGGGGGCAGTTCTATGGCTACACCTTC. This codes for CASSVRGQFYGYTF. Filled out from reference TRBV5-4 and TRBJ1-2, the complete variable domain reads ETGVTQSPTHLIKTRGQQVTLRCSSQSGHNTVSWYQQALGQGPQFIFQYYREEENGRGNFPPRFSGLQFPNYSSELNVNALELDDSALYLCASSVRGQFYGYTFGSGTRLTVV.

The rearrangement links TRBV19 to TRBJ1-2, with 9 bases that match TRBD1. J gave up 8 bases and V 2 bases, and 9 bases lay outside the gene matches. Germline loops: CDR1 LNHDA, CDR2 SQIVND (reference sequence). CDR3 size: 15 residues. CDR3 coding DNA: TGTGCCAGTAGTATAAGGACAGGGGCTTCTATGGGCTACACCTTC. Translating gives CASSIRTGASMGYTF. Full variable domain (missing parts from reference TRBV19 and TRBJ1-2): DGGITQSPKYLFRKEGQNVTLSCEQNLNHDAMYWYRQDPGQGLRLIYYSQIVNDFQKGDIAEGYSVSREKKESFPLTVTSAQKNPTAFYLCASSIRTGASMGYTFGSGTRLTVV.

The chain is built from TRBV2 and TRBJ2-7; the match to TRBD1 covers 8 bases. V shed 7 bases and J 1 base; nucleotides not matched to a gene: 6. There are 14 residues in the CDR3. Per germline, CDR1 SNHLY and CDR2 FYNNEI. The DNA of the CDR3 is TGTGCCAGCAACCGCGGGACAGGTTCCTACGAGCAGTACTTC. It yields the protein CASNRGTGSYEQYF.

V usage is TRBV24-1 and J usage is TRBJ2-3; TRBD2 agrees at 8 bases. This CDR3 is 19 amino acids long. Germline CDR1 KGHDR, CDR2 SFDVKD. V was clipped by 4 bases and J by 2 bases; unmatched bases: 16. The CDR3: CATSDRGGTPLRFTDTQYF. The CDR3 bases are TGTGCCACCAGTGACCGGGGGGGGACTCCCCTGCGTTTCACAGATACGCAGTATTTT.

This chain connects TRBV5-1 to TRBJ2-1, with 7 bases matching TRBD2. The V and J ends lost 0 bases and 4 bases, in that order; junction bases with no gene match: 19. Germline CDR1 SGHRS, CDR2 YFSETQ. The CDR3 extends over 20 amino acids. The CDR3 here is CASSLVLAGVGLKRYNEQFF. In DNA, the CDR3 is TGCGCCAGCAGCTTGGTTTTAGCGGGTGTTGGACTGAAACGTTACAATGAGCAGTTCTTC.

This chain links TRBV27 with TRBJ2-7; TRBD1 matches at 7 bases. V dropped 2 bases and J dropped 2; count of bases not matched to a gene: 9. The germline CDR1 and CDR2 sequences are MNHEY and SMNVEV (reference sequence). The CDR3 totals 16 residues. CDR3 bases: TGTGCCAGCAGTTTAACGGGGACAGTCCCGACCTACGAGCAGTACTTC. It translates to CASSLTGTVPTYEQYF.

CDR3: CASSPMGTGISNTEAFF. The CDR3 bases are TGTGCCAGCTCACCGATGGGGACAGGGATTTCGAACACTGAAGCTTTCTTT. The chain is built from TRBV18 and TRBJ1-1; 9 positions agree with TRBD1. The CDR3 extends over 17 amino acids. V shed 3 bases and J 1 base; nucleotides not matched to a gene: 9. From germline, CDR1 is KGHSH and CDR2 LQKENI.

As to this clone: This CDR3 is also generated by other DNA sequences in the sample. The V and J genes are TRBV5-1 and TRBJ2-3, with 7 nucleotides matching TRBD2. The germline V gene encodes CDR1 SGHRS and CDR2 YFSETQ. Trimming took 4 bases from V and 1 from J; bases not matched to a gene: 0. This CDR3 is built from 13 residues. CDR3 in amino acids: CASSAGGTDTQYF. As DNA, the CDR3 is TGCGCCAGCAGCGCGGGAGGCACAGATACGCAGTATTTT.

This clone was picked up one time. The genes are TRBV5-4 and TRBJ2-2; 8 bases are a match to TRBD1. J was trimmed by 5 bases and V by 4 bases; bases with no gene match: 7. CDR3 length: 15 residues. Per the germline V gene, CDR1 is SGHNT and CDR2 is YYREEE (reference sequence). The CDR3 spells CASSMNTGGTGELFF. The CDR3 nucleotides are TGTGCCAGCAGCATGAATACAGGGGGGACCGGGGAGCTGTTTTTT.

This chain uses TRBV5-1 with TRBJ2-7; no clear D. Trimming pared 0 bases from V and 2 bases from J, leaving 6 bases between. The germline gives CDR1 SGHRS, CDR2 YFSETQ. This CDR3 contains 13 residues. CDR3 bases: TGCGCCAGCAGCTTGGAACTACCCTACGAGCAGTACTTC. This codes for CASSLELPYEQYF.

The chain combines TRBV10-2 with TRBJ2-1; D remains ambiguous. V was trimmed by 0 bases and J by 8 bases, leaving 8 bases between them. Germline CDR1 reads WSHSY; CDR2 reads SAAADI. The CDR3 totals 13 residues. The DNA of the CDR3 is TGCGCCAGCAGTGAGTCTTACGCGTATGAGCAGTTCTTC. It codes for CASSESYAYEQFF.

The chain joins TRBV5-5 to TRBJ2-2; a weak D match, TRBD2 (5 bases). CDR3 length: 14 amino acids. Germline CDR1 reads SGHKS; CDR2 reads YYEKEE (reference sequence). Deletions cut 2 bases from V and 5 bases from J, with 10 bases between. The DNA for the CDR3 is TGTGCCAGCAGCTTACTTCCGGGAACCGGGGAGCTGTTTTTT. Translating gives CASSLLPGTGELFF.

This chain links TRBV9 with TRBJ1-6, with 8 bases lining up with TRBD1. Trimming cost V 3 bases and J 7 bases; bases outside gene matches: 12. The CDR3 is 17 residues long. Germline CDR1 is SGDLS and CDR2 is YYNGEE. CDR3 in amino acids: CASSERLRTGLNSPLHF. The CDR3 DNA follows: TGTGCCAGCAGCGAAAGACTTCGGACAGGGTTGAATTCACCCCTCCACTTT.

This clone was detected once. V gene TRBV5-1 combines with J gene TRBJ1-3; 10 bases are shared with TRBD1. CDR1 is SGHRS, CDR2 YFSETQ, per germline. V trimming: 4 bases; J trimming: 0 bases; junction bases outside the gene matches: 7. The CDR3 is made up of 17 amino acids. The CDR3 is CASSGGQGTPSGNTIYF. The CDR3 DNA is TGCGCCAGCAGCGGGGGACAGGGGACCCCCTCTGGAAACACCATATATTTT. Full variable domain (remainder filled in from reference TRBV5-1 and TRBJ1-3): KAGVTQTPRYLIKTRGQQVTLSCSPISGHRSVSWYQQTPGQGLQFLFEYFSETQRNKGNFPGRFSGRQFSNSRSEMNVSTLELGDSALYLCASSGGQGTPSGNTIYFGEGSWLTVV.

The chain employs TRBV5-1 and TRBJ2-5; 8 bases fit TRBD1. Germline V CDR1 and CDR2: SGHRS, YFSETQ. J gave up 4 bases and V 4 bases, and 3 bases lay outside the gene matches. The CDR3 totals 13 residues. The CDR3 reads CASSATGAETQYF. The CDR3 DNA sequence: TGCGCCAGCAGCGCGACAGGGGCAGAGACCCAGTACTTC.